This TCR beta chain came from a study of cytomegalovirus exposure and HLA in healthy donors. This CDR3 contains 15 residues. Germline lookup yields CDR1 LNHNV and CDR2 YYDKDF (reference sequence). After removal of 4 bases from V and 1 base from J, the junction contained 3 bases not matched to a gene. Findings and limits, study-wide: Most observed TCR sequences were rare, whereas some public TCRs were detected in many donors. Reportedly, cytomegalovirus status was diagnosed with high sensitivity and specificity. Researchers reported that a few CMV-associated chains were confirmed in vitro as CMV antigen-specific.

As to this clone: Its antigen is not identified.

Produced via immunoSEQ multiplex PCR; TCRdb's table is partial and in-frame only. The data hold about 73,000 clones, with over 90% observed a single time. This TCR was sampled from a woman aged 18-29 years in good health and CMV-seronegative. Material: PBMCs. V usage is TRBV15 and J usage is TRBJ2-2; TRBD1 matches 7 bases. The CDR3 DNA sequence: TGTGCCACCAGCATTGGGGACAGGAACACCGGGGAGCTGTTTTTT. Its translation: CATSIGDRNTGELFF.